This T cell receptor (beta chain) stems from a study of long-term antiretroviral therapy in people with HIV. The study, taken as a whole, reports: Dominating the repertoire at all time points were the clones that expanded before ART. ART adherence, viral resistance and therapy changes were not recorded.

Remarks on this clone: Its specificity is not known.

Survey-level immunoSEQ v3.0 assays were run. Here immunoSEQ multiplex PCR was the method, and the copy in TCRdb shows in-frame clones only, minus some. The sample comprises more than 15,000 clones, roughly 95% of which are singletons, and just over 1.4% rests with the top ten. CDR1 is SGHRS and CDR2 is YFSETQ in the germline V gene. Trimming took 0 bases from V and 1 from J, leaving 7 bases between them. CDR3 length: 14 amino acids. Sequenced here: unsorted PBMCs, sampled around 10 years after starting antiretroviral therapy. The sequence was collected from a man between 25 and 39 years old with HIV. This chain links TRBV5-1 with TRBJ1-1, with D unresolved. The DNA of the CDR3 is TGCGCCAGCAGCTTGGGTTCGGGGAACACTGAAGCTTTCTTT. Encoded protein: CASSLGSGNTEAFF. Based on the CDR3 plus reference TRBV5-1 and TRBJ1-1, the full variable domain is KAGVTQTPRYLIKTRGQQVTLSCSPISGHRSVSWYQQTPGQGLQFLFEYFSETQRNKGNFPGRFSGRQFSNSRSEMNVSTLELGDSALYLCASSLGSGNTEAFFGQGTRLTVV.